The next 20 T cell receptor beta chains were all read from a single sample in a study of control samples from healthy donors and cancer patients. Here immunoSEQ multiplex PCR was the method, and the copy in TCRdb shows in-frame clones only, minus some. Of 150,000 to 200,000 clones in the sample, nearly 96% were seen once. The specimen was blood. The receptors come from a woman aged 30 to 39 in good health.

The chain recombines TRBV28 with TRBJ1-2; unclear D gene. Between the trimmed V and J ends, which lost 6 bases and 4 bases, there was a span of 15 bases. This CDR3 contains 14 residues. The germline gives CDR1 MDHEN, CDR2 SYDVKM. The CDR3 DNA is TGTGCCAGCAGCCCCCATGAAGCTTCCTATGGCTACACCTTC. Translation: CASSPHEASYGYTF.

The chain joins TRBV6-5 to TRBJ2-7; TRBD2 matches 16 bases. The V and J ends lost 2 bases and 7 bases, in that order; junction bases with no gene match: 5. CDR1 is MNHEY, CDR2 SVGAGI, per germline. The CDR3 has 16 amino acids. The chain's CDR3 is CASSYGTSGRAKEQYF. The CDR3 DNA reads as TGTGCCAGCAGTTACGGGACTAGCGGGAGGGCCAAAGAGCAGTACTTC.

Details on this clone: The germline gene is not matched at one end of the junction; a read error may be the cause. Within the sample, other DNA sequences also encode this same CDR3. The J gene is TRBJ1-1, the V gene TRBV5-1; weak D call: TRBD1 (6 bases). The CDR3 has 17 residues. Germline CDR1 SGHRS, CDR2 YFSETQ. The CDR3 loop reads CASSKWDTGFRNTEAFF. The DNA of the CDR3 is TGCGCCAGCAGCAAATGGGACACCGGGTTTAGGAACACTGAAGCCTTCTTT.

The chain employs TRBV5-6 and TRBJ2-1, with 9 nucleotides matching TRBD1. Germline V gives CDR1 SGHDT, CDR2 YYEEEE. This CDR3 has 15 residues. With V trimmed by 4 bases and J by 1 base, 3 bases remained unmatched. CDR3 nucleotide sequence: TGTGCCAGCAGCCCGGGACAGGGTTCCTACAATGAGCAGTTCTTC. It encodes CASSPGQGSYNEQFF.

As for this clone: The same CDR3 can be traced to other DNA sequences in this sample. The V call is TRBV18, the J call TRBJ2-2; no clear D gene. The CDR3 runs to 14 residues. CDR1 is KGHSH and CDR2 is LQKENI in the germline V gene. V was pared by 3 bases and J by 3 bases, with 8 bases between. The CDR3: CASSPLGYTGELFF. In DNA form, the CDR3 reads TGTGCCAGCTCACCTTTGGGATACACCGGGGAGCTGTTTTTT.

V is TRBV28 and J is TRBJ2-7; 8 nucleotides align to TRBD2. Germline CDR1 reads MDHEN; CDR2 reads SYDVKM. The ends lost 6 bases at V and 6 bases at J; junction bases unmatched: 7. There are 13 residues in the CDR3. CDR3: CASSPIGGGEQYF. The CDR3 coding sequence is TGTGCCAGCAGCCCGATCGGGGGGGGCGAGCAGTACTTC.

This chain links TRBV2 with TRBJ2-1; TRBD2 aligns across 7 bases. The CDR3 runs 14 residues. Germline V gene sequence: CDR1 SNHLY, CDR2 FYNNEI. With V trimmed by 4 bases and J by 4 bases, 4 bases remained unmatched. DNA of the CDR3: TGTGCCAGCAGTGCCGGACTAGAGTACAATGAGCAGTTCTTC. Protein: CASSAGLEYNEQFF.

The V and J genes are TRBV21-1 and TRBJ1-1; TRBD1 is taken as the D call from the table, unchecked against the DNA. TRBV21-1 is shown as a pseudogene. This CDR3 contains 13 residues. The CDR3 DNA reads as TGTGCCAGCAGCAAAGCGGGGCAGAGAGAAGCTTTCTTT. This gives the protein CASSKAGQREAFF.

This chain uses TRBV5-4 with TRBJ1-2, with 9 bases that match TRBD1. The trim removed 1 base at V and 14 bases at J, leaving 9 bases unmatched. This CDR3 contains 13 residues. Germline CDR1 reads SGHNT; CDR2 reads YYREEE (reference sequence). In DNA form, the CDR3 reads TGTGCCAGCAGCTTGCCGGGACAGGGAGCGCGGACCTTC. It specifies CASSLPGQGARTF.

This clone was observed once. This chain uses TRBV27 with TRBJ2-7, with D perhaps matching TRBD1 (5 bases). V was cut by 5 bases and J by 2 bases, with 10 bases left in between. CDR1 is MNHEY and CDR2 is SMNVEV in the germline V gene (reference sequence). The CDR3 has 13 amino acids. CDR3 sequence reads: CASSHRQAYEQYF. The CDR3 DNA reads TGTGCCAGCAGTCACAGGCAGGCCTACGAGCAGTACTTC.

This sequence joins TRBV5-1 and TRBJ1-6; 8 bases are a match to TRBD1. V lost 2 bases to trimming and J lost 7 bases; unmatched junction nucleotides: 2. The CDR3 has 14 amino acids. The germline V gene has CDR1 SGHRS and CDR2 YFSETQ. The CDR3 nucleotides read TGCGCCAGCAGCTTTGGGGACAGGAATTCACCCCTCCACTTT. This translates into CASSFGDRNSPLHF.

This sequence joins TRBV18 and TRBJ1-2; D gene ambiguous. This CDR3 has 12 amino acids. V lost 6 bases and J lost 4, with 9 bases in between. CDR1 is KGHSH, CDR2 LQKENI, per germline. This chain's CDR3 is CASSSALYGYTF. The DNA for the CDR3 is TGTGCCAGCTCCTCAGCCCTCTATGGCTACACCTTC.

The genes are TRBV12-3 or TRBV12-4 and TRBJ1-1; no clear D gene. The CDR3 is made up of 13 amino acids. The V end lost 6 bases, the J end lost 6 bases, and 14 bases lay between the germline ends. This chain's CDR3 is CASSAQRGAEAFF. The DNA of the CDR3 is TGTGCCAGCAGCGCACAGAGAGGAGCTGAAGCTTTCTTT.

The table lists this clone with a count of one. The CDR3 protein is CATGDRAAGELFF. The CDR3 bases are TGTGCCACCGGGGACAGGGCTGCCGGGGAGCTGTTTTTT. This chain links TRBV24-1 with TRBJ2-2; 9 nucleotides match TRBD1. This CDR3 is 13 amino acids long. The trim removed 9 bases at V and 6 bases at J, leaving 4 bases unmatched. Germline CDR1 and CDR2: KGHDR and SFDVKD.

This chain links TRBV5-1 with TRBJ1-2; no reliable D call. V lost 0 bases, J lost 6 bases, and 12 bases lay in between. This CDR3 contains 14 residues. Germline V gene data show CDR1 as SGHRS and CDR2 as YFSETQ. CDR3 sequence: CASSLVLGEDGYTF. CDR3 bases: TGCGCCAGCAGCTTGGTTCTGGGAGAGGATGGCTACACCTTC.

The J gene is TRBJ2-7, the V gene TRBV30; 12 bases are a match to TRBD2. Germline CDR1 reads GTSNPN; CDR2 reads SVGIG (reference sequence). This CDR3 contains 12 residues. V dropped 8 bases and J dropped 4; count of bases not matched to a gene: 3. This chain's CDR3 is CASGTSGYEQYF. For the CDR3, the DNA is TGTGCCAGTGGGACTAGCGGGTACGAGCAGTACTTC.

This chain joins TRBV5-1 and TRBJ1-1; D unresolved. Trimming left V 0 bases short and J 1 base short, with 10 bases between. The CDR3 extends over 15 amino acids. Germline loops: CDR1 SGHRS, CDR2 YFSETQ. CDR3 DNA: TGCGCCAGCAGCTTGGGGCCCGTCGAGAACACTGAAGCTTTCTTT. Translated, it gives CASSLGPVENTEAFF.

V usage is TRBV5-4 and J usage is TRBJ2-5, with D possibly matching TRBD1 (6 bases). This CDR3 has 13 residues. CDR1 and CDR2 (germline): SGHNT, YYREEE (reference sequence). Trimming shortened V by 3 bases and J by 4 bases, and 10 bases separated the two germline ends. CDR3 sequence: CASSSWGRETQYF. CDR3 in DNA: TGTGCCAGCAGCTCTTGGGGGCGAGAGACCCAGTACTTC.

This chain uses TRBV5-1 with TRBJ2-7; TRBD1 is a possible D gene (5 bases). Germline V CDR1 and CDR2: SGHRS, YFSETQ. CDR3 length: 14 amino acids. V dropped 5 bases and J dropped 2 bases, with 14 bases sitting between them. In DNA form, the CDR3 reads TGCGCCAGCAGTCAGGGTGGCCGAACCTACGAGCAGTACTTC. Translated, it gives CASSQGGRTYEQYF.

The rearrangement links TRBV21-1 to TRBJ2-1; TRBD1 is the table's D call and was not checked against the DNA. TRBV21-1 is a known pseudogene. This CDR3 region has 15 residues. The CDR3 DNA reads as TGTGCCAGCAGCAAAGGGGGGACAGGGGGCAATGAGCAGTTCTTC. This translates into CASSKGGTGGNEQFF.